One and the same sample provided the 6 T cell receptor beta chains below, sequenced in a study of blood T cell repertoires in COVID-19 (dated by TCRdb to 2018 to 2020). To prepare the library, the immunoSEQ multiplex PCR assay was applied. TCRdb's version of the immuneACCESS table is confined to in-frame rearrangements and falls short of the full clone set. An unresolved V gene accounts for under half of the shortfall where checked; the remainder is of unknown origin. The sample includes 150,000 to 200,000 clones, with 76% observed a single time. The ten most abundant clones make up roughly 9.4% of the sample. Material: peripheral blood. Receptors were obtained from a woman aged 45-65 years with active or convalescent COVID-19.

The chain employs TRBV30 and TRBJ2-7; D is uncertain. V was pared by 2 bases and J by 2 bases, with 7 bases between. CDR3 length: 12 amino acids. Germline values: CDR1 GTSNPN, CDR2 SVGIG (reference sequence). The CDR3 loop reads CAWSPAPYEQYF. CDR3 coding DNA: TGTGCCTGGAGTCCCGCGCCCTACGAGCAGTACTTC.

The chain carries TRBV2 and TRBJ1-2; TRBD1 aligns across 7 bases. The germline V gene encodes CDR1 SNHLY and CDR2 FYNNEI. Germline trimming cut 11 bases from V and 8 bases from J; bases unmatched to any gene: 8. The CDR3 has 11 residues. Here the CDR3 reads CASGVGGGYTF. DNA of the CDR3: TGTGCCTCAGGGGTAGGGGGCGGCTACACCTTC.

The J gene is TRBJ1-2, the V gene TRBV6-5; D may be TRBD1 (5 bases). CDR1 is MNHEY and CDR2 is SVGAGI in the germline V gene. Trimming cost V 4 bases and J 7 bases, with 16 bases left between them. The CDR3 is 14 residues long. In nucleotides, the CDR3 is TGTGCCAGCAGTTGGCGGGACGGGACGGGTGGCTACACCTTC. Its translation is CASSWRDGTGGYTF.

This sequence joins TRBV4-3 and TRBJ2-7; possible D gene TRBD1, 6 bases. Germline CDR1 reads LGHNA; CDR2 reads YSLEER. The CDR3 sequence is 16 residues long. The V end lost 0 bases, the J end lost 1 base, and 13 bases lay between the germline ends. CDR3 sequence (DNA): TGCGCCAGCAGCCAAGATCAGGGGCAGGGGTCCTACGAGCAGTACTTC. Its translation: CASSQDQGQGSYEQYF.

This rearrangement joins TRBV7-2 to TRBJ2-5, with D perhaps TRBD1 (6 bases). Germline V gene lookup returns CDR1 SGHTA and CDR2 FQGNSA. The CDR3 has 16 amino acids. V was clipped by 3 bases and J by 5 bases, with 19 bases between them. The DNA for the CDR3 is TGTGCCAGCAGCTTGATCTCTGCGGCAGGGGCGGAGACCCAGTACTTC. It yields the protein CASSLISAAGAETQYF.

The chain is built from TRBV2 and TRBJ2-1, with 8 bases lining up with TRBD2. V dropped 8 bases and J dropped 2; count of bases not matched to a gene: 5. Germline V CDR1 and CDR2: SNHLY, FYNNEI. CDR3 length: 14 amino acids. Written as DNA, the CDR3 is TGTGCCAGCGAGCGGGAGAGAACCTACAATGAGCAGTTCTTC. Its translation is CASERERTYNEQFF. The full variable domain, completed using reference TRBV2 and TRBJ2-1, is EPEVTQTPSHQVTQMGQEVILRCVPISNHLYFYWYRQILGQKVEFLVSFYNNEISEKSEIFDDQFSVERPDGSNFTLKIRSTKLEDSAMYFCASERERTYNEQFFGPGTRLTVL.